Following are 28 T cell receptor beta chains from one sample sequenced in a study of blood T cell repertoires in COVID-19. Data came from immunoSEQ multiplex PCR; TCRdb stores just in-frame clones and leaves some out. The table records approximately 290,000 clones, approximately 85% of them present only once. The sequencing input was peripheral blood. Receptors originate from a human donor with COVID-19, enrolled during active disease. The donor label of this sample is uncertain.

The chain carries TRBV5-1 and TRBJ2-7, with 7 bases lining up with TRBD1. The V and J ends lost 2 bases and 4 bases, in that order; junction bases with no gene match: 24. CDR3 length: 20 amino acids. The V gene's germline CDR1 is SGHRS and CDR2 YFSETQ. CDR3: CASSLRTGPNTLQGLYEQYF. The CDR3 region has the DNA TGCGCCAGCAGCTTAAGGACAGGCCCCAATACTCTCCAAGGCCTTTACGAGCAGTACTTC.

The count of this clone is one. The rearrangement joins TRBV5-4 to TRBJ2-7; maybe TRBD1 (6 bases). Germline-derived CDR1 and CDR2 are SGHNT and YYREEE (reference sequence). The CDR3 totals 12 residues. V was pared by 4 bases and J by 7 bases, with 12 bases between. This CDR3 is CASSPRTEEQYF. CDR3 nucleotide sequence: TGTGCCAGCAGCCCGCGGACAGAAGAGCAGTACTTC.

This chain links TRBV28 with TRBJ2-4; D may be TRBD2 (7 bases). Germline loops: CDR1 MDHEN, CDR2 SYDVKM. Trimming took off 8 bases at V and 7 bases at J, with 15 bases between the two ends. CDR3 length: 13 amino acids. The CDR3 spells CASSGGSGNIQYF. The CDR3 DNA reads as TGTGCCAGCTCGGGGGGCAGTGGGAACATTCAGTACTTC. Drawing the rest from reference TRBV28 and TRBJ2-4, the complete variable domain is DVKVTQSSRYLVKRTGEKVFLECVQDMDHENMFWYRQDPGLGLRLIYFSYDVKMKEKGDIPEGYSVSREKKERFSLILESASTNQTSMYLCASSGGSGNIQYFGAGTRLSVL.

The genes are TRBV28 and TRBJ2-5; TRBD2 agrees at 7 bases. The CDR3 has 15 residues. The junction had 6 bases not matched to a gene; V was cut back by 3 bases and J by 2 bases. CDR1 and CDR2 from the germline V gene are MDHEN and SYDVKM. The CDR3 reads CASSLNSGLQETQYF. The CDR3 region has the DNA TGTGCCAGCAGTTTGAATAGCGGGCTTCAAGAGACCCAGTACTTC. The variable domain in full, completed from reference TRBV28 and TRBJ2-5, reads DVKVTQSSRYLVKRTGEKVFLECVQDMDHENMFWYRQDPGLGLRLIYFSYDVKMKEKGDIPEGYSVSREKKERFSLILESASTNQTSMYLCASSLNSGLQETQYFGPGTRLLVL.

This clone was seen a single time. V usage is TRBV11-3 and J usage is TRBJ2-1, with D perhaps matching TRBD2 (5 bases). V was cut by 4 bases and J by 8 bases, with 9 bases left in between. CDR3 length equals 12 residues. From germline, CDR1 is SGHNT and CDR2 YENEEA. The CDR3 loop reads CASSSRLHEQFF. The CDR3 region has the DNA TGTGCCAGCAGCTCCCGACTACATGAGCAGTTCTTC.

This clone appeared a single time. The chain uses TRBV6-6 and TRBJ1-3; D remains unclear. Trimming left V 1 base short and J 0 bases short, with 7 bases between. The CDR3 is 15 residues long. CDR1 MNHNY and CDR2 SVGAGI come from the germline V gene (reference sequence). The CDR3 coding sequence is TGTGCCAGCAGTTACTACGGAGGCTCTGGAAACACCATATATTTT. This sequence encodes CASSYYGGSGNTIYF.

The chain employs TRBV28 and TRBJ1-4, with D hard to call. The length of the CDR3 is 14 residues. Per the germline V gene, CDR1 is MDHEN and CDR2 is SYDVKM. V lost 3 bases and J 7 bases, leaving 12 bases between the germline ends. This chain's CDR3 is CASSFGQVVEKLFF. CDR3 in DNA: TGTGCCAGCAGTTTTGGGCAGGTCGTTGAAAAACTGTTTTTT.

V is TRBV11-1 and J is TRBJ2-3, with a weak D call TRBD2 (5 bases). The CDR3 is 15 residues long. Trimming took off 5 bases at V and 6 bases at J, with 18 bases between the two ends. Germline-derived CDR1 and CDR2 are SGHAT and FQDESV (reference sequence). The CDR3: CASSQLERAYDTQYF. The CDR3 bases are TGTGCCAGCAGCCAACTAGAGCGAGCGTACGATACGCAGTATTTT.

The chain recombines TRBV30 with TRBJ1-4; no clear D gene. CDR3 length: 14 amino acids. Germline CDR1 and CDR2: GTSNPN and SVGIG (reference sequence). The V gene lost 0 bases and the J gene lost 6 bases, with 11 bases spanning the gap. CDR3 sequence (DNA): TGTGCCTGGAGTGTCTCTGGGAGAGATGAAAAACTGTTTTTT. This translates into CAWSVSGRDEKLFF.

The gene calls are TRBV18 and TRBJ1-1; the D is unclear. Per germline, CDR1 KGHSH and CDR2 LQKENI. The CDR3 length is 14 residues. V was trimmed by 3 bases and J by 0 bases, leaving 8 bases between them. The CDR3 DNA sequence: TGTGCCAGCTCACCGCGGAACTTGAACACTGAAGCTTTCTTT. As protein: CASSPRNLNTEAFF. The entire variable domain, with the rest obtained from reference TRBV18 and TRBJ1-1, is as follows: NAGVMQNPRHLVRRRGQEARLRCSPMKGHSHVYWYRQLPEEGLKFMVYLQKENIIDESGMPKERFSAEFPKEGPSILRIQQVVRGDSAAYFCASSPRNLNTEAFFGQGTRLTVV.

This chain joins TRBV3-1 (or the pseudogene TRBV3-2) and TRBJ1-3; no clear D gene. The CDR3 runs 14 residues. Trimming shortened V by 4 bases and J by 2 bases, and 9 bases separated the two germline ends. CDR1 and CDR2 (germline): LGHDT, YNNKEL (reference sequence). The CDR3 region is CASSPVAAGNTIYF. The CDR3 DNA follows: TGTGCCAGCAGCCCCGTGGCAGCTGGAAACACCATATATTTT.

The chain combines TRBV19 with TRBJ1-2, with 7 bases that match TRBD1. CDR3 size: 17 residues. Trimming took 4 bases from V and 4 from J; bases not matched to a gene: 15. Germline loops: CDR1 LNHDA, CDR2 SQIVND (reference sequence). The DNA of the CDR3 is TGTGCCAGTAGTACCACGCTCAACAGGGGACTCGGCTATGGCTACACCTTC. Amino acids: CASSTTLNRGLGYGYTF.

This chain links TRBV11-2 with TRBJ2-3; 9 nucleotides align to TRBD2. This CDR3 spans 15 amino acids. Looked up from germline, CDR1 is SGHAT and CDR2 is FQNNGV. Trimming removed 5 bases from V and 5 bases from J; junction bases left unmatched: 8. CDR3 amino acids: CASSPTGSGRDTQYF. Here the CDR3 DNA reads TGTGCCAGCAGCCCCACCGGTAGCGGGAGAGATACGCAGTATTTT.

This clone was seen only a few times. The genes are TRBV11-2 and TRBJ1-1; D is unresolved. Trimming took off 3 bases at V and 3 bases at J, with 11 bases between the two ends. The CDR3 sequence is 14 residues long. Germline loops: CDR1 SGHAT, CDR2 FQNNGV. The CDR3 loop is CASSLGLADTEAFF. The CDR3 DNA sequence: TGTGCCAGCAGCTTGGGTCTAGCGGACACTGAAGCTTTCTTT.

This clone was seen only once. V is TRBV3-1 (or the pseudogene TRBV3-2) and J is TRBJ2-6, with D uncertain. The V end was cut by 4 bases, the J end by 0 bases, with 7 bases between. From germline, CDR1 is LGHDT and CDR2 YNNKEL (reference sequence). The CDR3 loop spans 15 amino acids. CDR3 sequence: CASSLHNSGANVLTF. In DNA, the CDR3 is TGTGCCAGCAGCCTACATAACTCTGGGGCCAACGTCCTGACTTTC.

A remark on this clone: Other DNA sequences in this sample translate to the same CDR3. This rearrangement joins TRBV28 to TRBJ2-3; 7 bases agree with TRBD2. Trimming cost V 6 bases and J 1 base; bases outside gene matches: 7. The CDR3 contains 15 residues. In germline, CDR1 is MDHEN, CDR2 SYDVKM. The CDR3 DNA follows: TGTGCCAGCAGCTCAAGGACTAGTGGCACAGATACGCAGTATTTT. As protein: CASSSRTSGTDTQYF. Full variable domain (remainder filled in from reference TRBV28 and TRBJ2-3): DVKVTQSSRYLVKRTGEKVFLECVQDMDHENMFWYRQDPGLGLRLIYFSYDVKMKEKGDIPEGYSVSREKKERFSLILESASTNQTSMYLCASSSRTSGTDTQYFGPGTRLTVL.

The CDR3 nucleotides are TGCAGTGCTAGTTCGGGAACCTCCTACGAGCAGTACTTC. It codes for CSASSGTSYEQYF. V usage is TRBV20-1 and J usage is TRBJ2-7; possibly TRBD2 for D (5 bases). Trimming shortened V by 3 bases and J by 0 bases, and 9 bases separated the two germline ends. There are 13 residues in the CDR3. Per the germline V gene, CDR1 is DFQATT and CDR2 is SNEGSKA (reference sequence).

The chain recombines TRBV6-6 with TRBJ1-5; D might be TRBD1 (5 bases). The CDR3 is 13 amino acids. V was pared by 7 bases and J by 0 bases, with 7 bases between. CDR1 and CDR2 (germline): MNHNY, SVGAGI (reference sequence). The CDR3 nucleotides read TGTGCCAGCATCCAGGGTAGCAATCAGCCCCAGCATTTT. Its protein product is CASIQGSNQPQHF.

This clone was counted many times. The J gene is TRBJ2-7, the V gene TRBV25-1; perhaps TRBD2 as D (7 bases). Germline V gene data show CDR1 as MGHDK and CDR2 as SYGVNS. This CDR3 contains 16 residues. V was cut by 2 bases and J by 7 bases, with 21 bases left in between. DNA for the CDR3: TGTGCCAGCAGTGAAGCCGGGGGGCCGCGGGGGTGGGAGCAGTACTTC. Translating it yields CASSEAGGPRGWEQYF.

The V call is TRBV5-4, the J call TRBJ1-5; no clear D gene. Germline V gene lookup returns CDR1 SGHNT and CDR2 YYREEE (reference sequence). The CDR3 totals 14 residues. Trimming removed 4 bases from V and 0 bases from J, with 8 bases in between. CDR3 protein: CASSAQNSNQPQHF. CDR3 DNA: TGTGCCAGCAGCGCACAGAATAGCAATCAGCCCCAGCATTTT.

The CDR3 DNA sequence: TGTGCCATCAGTTTCGGTGGGGGGGCGGGCACTGAAGCTTTCTTT. Translating gives CAISFGGGAGTEAFF. The chain combines TRBV10-3 with TRBJ1-1, with D possibly TRBD1 on 6 matching bases. Deletions cut 5 bases from V and 4 bases from J, with 17 bases between. The CDR3 length is 15 residues. Germline assignment: CDR1 ENHRY and CDR2 SYGVKD.

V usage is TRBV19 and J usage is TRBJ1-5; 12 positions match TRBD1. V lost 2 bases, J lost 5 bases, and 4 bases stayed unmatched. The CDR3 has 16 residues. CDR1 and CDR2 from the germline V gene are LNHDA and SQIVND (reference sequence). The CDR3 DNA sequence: TGTGCCAGTAGTATAAGGGGGACAGGGGGCTATCAGCCCCAGCATTTT. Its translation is CASSIRGTGGYQPQHF.

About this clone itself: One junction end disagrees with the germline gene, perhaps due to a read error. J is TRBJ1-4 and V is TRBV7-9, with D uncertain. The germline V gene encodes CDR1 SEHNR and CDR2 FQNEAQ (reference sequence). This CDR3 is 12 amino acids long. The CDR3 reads CASSLEGSSNVF. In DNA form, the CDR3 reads TGTGCCAGCAGCTTAGAAGGGAGTAGCAATGTTTTT.

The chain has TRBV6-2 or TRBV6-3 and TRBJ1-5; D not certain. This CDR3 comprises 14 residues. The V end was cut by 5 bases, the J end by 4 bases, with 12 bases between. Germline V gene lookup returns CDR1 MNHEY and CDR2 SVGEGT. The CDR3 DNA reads TGTGCCAGCAGTACCCGGGGTCTAAATCAGCCCCAGCATTTT. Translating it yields CASSTRGLNQPQHF.

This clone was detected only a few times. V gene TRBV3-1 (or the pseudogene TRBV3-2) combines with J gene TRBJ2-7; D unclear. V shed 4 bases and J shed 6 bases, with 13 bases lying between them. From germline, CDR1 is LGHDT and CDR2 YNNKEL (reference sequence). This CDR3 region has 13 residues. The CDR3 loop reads CASSRRGAGEQYF. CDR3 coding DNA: TGTGCCAGCAGCCGTCGCGGAGCTGGCGAGCAGTACTTC.

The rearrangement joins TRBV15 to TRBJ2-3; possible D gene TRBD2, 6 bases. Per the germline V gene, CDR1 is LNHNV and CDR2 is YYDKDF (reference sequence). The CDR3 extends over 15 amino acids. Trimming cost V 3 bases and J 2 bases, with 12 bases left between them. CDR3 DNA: TGTGCCACCAGCAGGGCCGGGACTCCCACAGATACGCAGTATTTT. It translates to CATSRAGTPTDTQYF.

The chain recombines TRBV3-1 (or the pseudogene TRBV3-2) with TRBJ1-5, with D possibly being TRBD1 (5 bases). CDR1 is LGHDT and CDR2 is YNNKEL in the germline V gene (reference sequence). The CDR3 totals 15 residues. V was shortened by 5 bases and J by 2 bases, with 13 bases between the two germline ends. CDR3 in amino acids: CASSLGPGGNQPQHF. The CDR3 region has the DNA TGTGCCAGCAGCTTGGGACCGGGAGGCAATCAGCCCCAGCATTTT.

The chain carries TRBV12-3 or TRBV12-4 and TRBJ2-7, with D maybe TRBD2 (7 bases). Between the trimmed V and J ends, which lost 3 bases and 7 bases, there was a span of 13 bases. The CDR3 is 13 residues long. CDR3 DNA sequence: TGTGCCAGCAGTTTGGGGGGGGCGAAAGAGCAGTACTTC. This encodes CASSLGGAKEQYF.